This entry describes one T cell receptor (beta chain). No antigen is known for it. It has no much larger one-base neighbor in the sample; base qualities were not kept. From a lookup of the germline V gene, CDR1 and CDR2 are LGHNA and YNFKEQ. Trimming removed 0 bases from V and 2 bases from J; the gene matches leave 4 bases unexplained. Including the terminal cysteine and phenylalanine, the CDR3 comprises 17 residues. Only the CDR3 DNA stays, 51 bases, in frame from base 1. Libraries were made using the immunoSEQ multiplex PCR assay. For the multiplex PCR, a mixture combining 60 forward primers for TCR Vbeta segments and 13 reverse primers for TCR Jbeta segments was used. Amplification of the CDR3 region of rearranged TCR beta genes was performed with a multiplex PCR assay on genomic DNA. The Illumina HiSeq System was used to sequence the amplified TCR beta libraries as 87-base-pair reads. The published analysis was carried out like this. A later analysis tallied roughly 76 million unique TCR beta chains across the roughly 610 repertoires, and around 12 million of those chains were shared by two or more donors. To remove PCR and sequencing errors, raw reads were error-corrected and collapsed into unique sequences using a nearest-neighbor algorithm that merged closely related sequences. V, D and J gene segments were assigned by aligning CDR3 sequences to IMGT reference sequences. For a sequence to be retained, a match of at least six nucleotides was required to both a V gene segment and a J gene segment. Rearrangements were called productive when the CDR3 lacked stop codons and stayed in frame with V and J; all others were non-productive. Following IMGT convention, CDR3 was defined as the stretch from the second conserved V-encoded cysteine to the conserved J-encoded phenylalanine. The earlier analysis of about 500 of the donors excluded sequences that lacked an unambiguous match to a single V gene segment. In an earlier analysis of a few hundred of the donors, V segments were called functional above 56.7% productive rearrangements and were called segregating when the between-donor standard deviation exceeded 5%. To diagnose cytomegalovirus status from the catalog of TCR beta chain sequences, a statistical classification framework was built. In a later analysis, TCR nucleotide sequences were compared against IMGT/GENE-DB human TR gene sequences so that V and J genes could be assigned. In a later analysis, CDR3 sequences and most-parsimonious VDJ recombination scenarios were assigned using the TCRdist pipeline. In a later analysis, each TCR beta chain was defined by its CDR3 amino acid sequence together with its V-gene family, and reads without a unique V-gene family were excluded. In a later analysis, 550 to 650 highly shared, low-generation-probability nucleotide sequences were removed to address suspected cross-contamination and a sequencing artifact. A later analysis calculated a clonal expansion index for each public chain from normalized within-repertoire ranks of inferred template counts. In a later analysis, generation probabilities were computed using a VDJ recombination model fitted to out-of-frame rearrangements, and the results were checked against IGoR. A later analysis scored TCR-TCR, TCR-HLA and TCR-CMV co-occurrence with hypergeometric tests, applying a repertoire-size bias correction to TCR pairs. To estimate false discovery rates, a later analysis permuted the HLA or CMV assignments 20 times. In a later analysis, co-occurring TCRs were grouped using DBSCAN, and TCRdist sequence similarity was added for clustering within HLA-allele-positive subsets. For co-occurrence clustering, repertoires with fewer than 30,000 or more than 120,000 public chains were excluded, along with 5 or 6 repertoires with anomalous nucleotide sharing. TCRdb limited this immuneACCESS table to in-frame rearrangements with V and J called. A share of clones is missing; checked studies link under half to unresolved V genes, and the rest is unexplained. The V and J calls and clone size are taken from that table; D and trimming were inferred from the DNA. The sample table lists 250,000 to 300,000 clones, 84% of them with a count of one. 1.5% to 2% of the sample rests with the top ten.

These data are taken from a study of cytomegalovirus exposure and HLA in healthy donors (TCRdb year 2017). Background for the entire study: According to an earlier analysis of a few hundred of the donors, some 180 million T cells yielded 117 million unique TCR beta sequences and roughly 280 Gb of sequence data. An early release covering about 600 HLA-typed donors comprised approximately 290 gigabases of sequencing data and some 79 million unique TCR sequences. Among the roughly 410 genotyped donors, around 81% belonged to the genetic ancestry cluster associated with self-reported Caucasian donors. The study was designed to test whether signatures of past pathogen exposure could be identified by cataloging public T cell receptors. The study profiled the T cell repertoires of around 700 subjects by immunosequencing and related them to cytomegalovirus serostatus. Along with the roughly 710-subject first cohort, a separate validation cohort of 120 different subjects was used. The study combined high-throughput TCR immunosequencing, statistical association of individual TCRs with disease status, and machine learning to predict cytomegalovirus infection status. In a later analysis, previously published TCR beta repertoires from about 670 donors were re-analyzed and high-resolution HLA genotyping was added so that TCR occurrence patterns could be studied. The later analysis used no new phenotypic data to find candidate immune exposures, relying instead on TCR beta sequences and their occurrence across donors. In an earlier analysis of over 550 of the donors, high-throughput TCR beta sequencing was used to judge whether each TCR beta V gene segment behaved as functional or pseudogenic. Donor age, sex, ethnicity and CMV serostatus were compiled together with the repertoire data. In a later genetic analysis, genome-wide SNP genotypes for about 55% of the roughly 670 donors were used, and that subset was treated as a discovery cohort. Every repertoire in the discovery cohort had been generated on one and the same sequencing platform. Both class I and class II loci were covered by HLA typing, at four-digit resolution. The number of typed donors differed by locus: about 629-630 for A, B, C, DRB1 and DQB1; 522 for DQA1; approximately 610 for DPA1; and around 450 for DPB1. Because of strong linkage in the cohort, four or five DR-DQ haplotypes were treated as single units for association and clustering. On average, roughly 250,000 unique TCR beta nucleotide sequences were sequenced per donor among about 400 genotyped donors of the cohort, with roughly 18% of those sequences being non-productive.

The cohort consisted of 600 to 750 healthy bone marrow donors. All cohort members were sampled while nominally healthy, although unrecorded immune exposures were likely present. The donor tested CMV seropositive, placing the donor among the approximately 290 seropositive members of the cohort. Each donor provided a peripheral blood sample, and peripheral blood mononuclear cells were used for TCR beta sequencing. Genomic DNA extraction from the blood cell samples was performed with the Qiagen DNeasy Blood Extraction Kit. On the study overall, not on this receptor specifically: Linkage disequilibrium might explain the correlated functional status among segregating V segments, but an unknown experimental factor could not be excluded. The cohort was sequenced for TCR beta chains only, and without alpha or paired-chain data the features that could be detected were limited. A further reported finding was that TCR beta sequences accurately predicted the HLA-A and HLA-B alleles for most subjects in the first cohort. Because counts were too low, about 15 rarely observed V segments, including chromosome 9 orphons, were left out of the earlier analysis of 587 of the donors. Roughly uniform sequencing depth across donors was assumed in presence/absence analyses, although this assumption may not hold. Immune exposure information for the cohort was limited to CMV serostatus. Most TCR sequences were seen in very few donors, while some public TCRs were found in many individuals. V-gene and J-gene trimming of TCR beta chains was associated with a missense DCLRE1C variant in a later genetic analysis, and the association was replicated in an independent cohort. A group of highly shared sequence variants was considered likely to be a technical artifact of the sequencing pipeline. According to a later analysis, parvovirus B19, influenza, CMV and Epstein-Barr virus appeared linked to several top co-occurrence clusters. It was suggested by the authors that the approach could potentially be generalized to other disease states and immunological phenotypes. In the study, some 160 TCR beta chains were listed as associated with cytomegalovirus. At a false discovery rate of 0.05, a later analysis linked 16,951 TCR beta sequences to specific HLA alleles. In an earlier analysis of 587 of the donors, most TCR beta V segments appeared in productive rearrangements about 87% or about 30% of the time, broadly matching IMGT annotations. Cytomegalovirus status was reported to be diagnosed by the classifier with high specificity and sensitivity in both the original and validation cohorts. Compared with equally common non-associated chains, HLA-associated TCR beta chains in a later analysis were more clonally expanded and had lower generation probabilities. Assigning TCR associations to individual alleles was difficult when HLA alleles, especially DR and DQ, strongly co-occurred. A few of the identified cytomegalovirus-associated TCR beta chains were confirmed in vitro to be specific for cytomegalovirus antigens. A later genetic analysis reported fewer N-insertions in productive TCRs among donors in an Asian-associated ancestry cluster than the roughly 700-donor mean. Some IMGT-functional V segments, including TRBV6-2 and TRBV6-3, could not be distinguished by the 87-base-pair reads and were therefore excluded. According to a later analysis, TCR association rates differed among HLA loci, with DRB1 alleles showing the most associated TCRs and HLA-C alleles showing the fewest. Because some donors lacked HLA typing at each locus, the association tests relied only on the typed subset. Most CMV-associated TCR beta chains appeared to be HLA-restricted in a later analysis, and the HLA associations seemed to be driven largely by CMV exposure.

The rearrangement joined TRBV4-2 to TRBJ2-6; 7 bases in between match TRBD2. Sequencing was carried out using PBMCs. This receptor was obtained from a woman aged 40 to 50 in good health and CMV-seropositive. The CDR3 region reads CASSQDAGVAGANVLTF. The DNA reads as follows: TGTGCCAGCAGCCAAGATGCGGGAGTTGCTGGGGCCAACGTCCTGACTTTC.